One sample yielded the 20 T cell receptor beta chains listed below, sequenced in a study of T-cell reconstitution after alpha-beta-depleted transplantation in children. The authors prepared the TCRbeta library with unique molecular identifiers. From the PCR reads, TCRdb called clonotypes with MiXCR, one entry per CDR3 protein. Here the sample spans some 840,000 distinct CDR3 sequences, around 15% being singletons. Material: PBMCs, mostly from graft donor cells, obtained 360 days after TCRalphabeta/CD19-depleted stem cell transplant. Receptor source: a male patient younger than 18 who had a stem cell transplant for acute lymphoblastic leukemia, so the T cells may come from the graft donor.

CDR3 DNA: TGTGCCAGCAGCCACCTCCGGGGCTACAATGAGCAGTTCTTC. Encoded protein: CASSHLRGYNEQFF. The chain links TRBV7-2 to TRBJ2-1; TRBD2 might be the D (5 bases). Deletions cut 5 bases from V and 3 bases from J, with 11 bases between. CDR1 is SGHTA and CDR2 is FQGNSA in the germline V gene. CDR3 size: 14 residues. Full variable domain (rest looked up from reference TRBV7-2 and TRBJ2-1): GAGVSQSPSNKVTEKGKDVELRCDPISGHTALYWYRQSLGQGLEFLIYFQGNSAPDKSGLPSDRFSAERTGGSVSTLTIQRTQQEDSAVYLCASSHLRGYNEQFFGPGTRLTVL.

This clonotype was counted between two and nine times. The genes are TRBV12-3 or TRBV12-4 and TRBJ2-5, with 7 bases fitting TRBD1. The CDR3 loop spans 14 amino acids. V dropped 6 bases and J dropped 1; count of bases not matched to a gene: 5. CDR3 in DNA: TGTGCCAGCAGGGACGGGACAGCCCAAGAGACCCAGTACTTC. Protein product: CASRDGTAQETQYF.

The V and J genes are TRBV11-2 and TRBJ2-1; 10 bases agree with TRBD2. The CDR3 is 17 residues long. J lost 6 bases, V lost 6 bases, and 14 bases had no gene match. Germline V gene sequence: CDR1 SGHAT, CDR2 FQNNGV. The DNA for the CDR3 is TGTGCCAGCAGTAAAAAGCGGGGGCTAGCGGGAGTCAATGAGCAGTTCTTC. It is translated as CASSKKRGLAGVNEQFF.

In this sample, this clonotype turned up a few times. The V gene is TRBV12-3 or TRBV12-4, the J gene TRBJ1-6; D gene unclear. With 5 bases removed from V and 9 bases from J, the gap between germline ends came to 11 bases. CDR3 length equals 13 residues. The CDR3 sequence is CASSNTAPSPLHF. CDR3 DNA: TGTGCCAGCAGTAACACGGCGCCTTCACCCCTCCACTTT.

This chain uses TRBV4-2 with TRBJ1-3; 7 bases line up with TRBD1. Germline V gene sequence: CDR1 LGHNA, CDR2 YNFKEQ. With 0 bases clipped from V and 2 bases from J, the junction kept 1 base outside the gene matches. CDR3 length: 15 residues. The CDR3 DNA reads as TGTGCCAGCAGCCAAGACGACAGGGCTGGAAACACCATATATTTT. Encoded protein: CASSQDDRAGNTIYF.

J is TRBJ1-4 and V is TRBV18; D uncertain. Trimming took off 3 bases at V and 0 bases at J, with 8 bases between the two ends. The CDR3 runs 15 residues. The germline CDR1 and CDR2 sequences are KGHSH and LQKENI. The CDR3, as DNA: TGTGCCAGCTCACCGGGCAGTGCAACTAATGAAAAACTGTTTTTT. It encodes CASSPGSATNEKLFF.

In this sample, this clonotype turned up a few times. The chain recombines TRBV10-3 with TRBJ2-7, with D perhaps TRBD1 (6 bases). Trimming removed 8 bases at V and 1 base at J, with 12 bases between. Germline V gene lookup returns CDR1 ENHRY and CDR2 SYGVKD. The CDR3 has 13 residues. The CDR3 sequence is CAIGAGASYEQYF. The CDR3 nucleotides are TGTGCCATCGGGGCAGGGGCGTCCTACGAGCAGTACTTC.

The chain recombines TRBV14 with TRBJ2-1, with 7 bases aligning to TRBD2. The CDR3 length is 17 residues. Per the germline V gene, CDR1 is SGHDN and CDR2 is FVKESK. V lost 5 bases, J lost 7 bases, and 17 bases stayed unmatched. The CDR3 sequence: CASSLRLAAFNLNEQFF. The CDR3 DNA follows: TGTGCCAGCAGCTTACGACTAGCCGCATTTAATCTTAATGAGCAGTTCTTC. The entire variable domain, with the rest obtained from reference TRBV14 and TRBJ2-1, is as follows: EAGVTQFPSHSVIEKGQTVTLRCDPISGHDNLYWYRRVMGKEIKFLLHFVKESKQDESGMPNNRFLAERTGGTYSTLKVQPAELEDSGVYFCASSLRLAAFNLNEQFFGPGTRLTVL.

The chain uses TRBV7-9 and TRBJ1-6; the D is unclear. The CDR3 sequence is 15 residues long. V shed 1 base and J shed 7 bases, with 11 bases lying between them. CDR1 is SEHNR, CDR2 FQNEAQ, per germline (reference sequence). This CDR3 is CASSLVGLGNSPLHF. As DNA, the CDR3 is TGTGCCAGCAGCTTAGTAGGGCTGGGGAATTCACCCCTCCACTTT.

Turning to this clonotype: A much more abundant neighbour one base away suggests this may be a read error. J is TRBJ2-7 and V is TRBV10-3; D call uncertain. The CDR3 is made up of 13 amino acids. Per the germline V gene, CDR1 is ENHRY and CDR2 is SYGVKD. CDR3 residues: CVISEYPKGEQYF. The CDR3 DNA is TGTGTCATCAGTGAGTATCCGAAGGGCGAGCAGTACTTC.

This clonotype has more than one count but fewer than ten. The chain couples TRBV3-1 to TRBJ1-2; the D is unclear. Per germline, CDR1 LGHDT and CDR2 YNNKEL (reference sequence). The CDR3 length is 14 residues. V shed 1 base and J shed 2 bases, with 8 bases lying between them. CDR3 DNA: TGTGCCAGCAGCCAAGGAAGTACCAACTATGGCTACACCTTC. Its translation is CASSQGSTNYGYTF.

This clonotype was detected a few times. The V and J genes are TRBV4-2 and TRBJ1-2; TRBD1 might be the D (5 bases). The CDR3 spans 15 residues. Germline V gives CDR1 LGHNA, CDR2 YNFKEQ. The V and J ends lost 3 bases and 0 bases respectively, with 11 bases between them. The CDR3 is CASSQLTDTNYGYTF. The CDR3 nucleotides read TGTGCCAGCAGCCAGTTGACAGACACTAACTATGGCTACACCTTC.

This clonotype has more than one count but fewer than ten. V gene TRBV7-9 combines with J gene TRBJ2-3; 7 nucleotides agree with TRBD2. V shed 5 bases and J 6 bases; nucleotides not matched to a gene: 8. The germline V gene encodes CDR1 SEHNR and CDR2 FQNEAQ (reference sequence). The CDR3 covers 14 residues. The CDR3 bases are TGTGCCAGCAGCGTTAGTCCCGGGGGGGATACGCAGTATTTT. Its protein is CASSVSPGGDTQYF.

This clonotype was seen only a few times. The rearrangement uses TRBV10-3 and TRBJ2-3; D is undetermined. CDR3 length equals 17 residues. CDR1 is ENHRY and CDR2 is SYGVKD in the germline V gene. Trimming took off 6 bases at V and 5 bases at J, with 24 bases between the two ends. CDR3 in DNA: TGTGCCATCAGCGCTGCGTGGCGACAAAGGGTAGTAGATACGCAGTATTTT. Its protein product is CAISAAWRQRVVDTQYF.

J is TRBJ2-3 and V is TRBV4-1; D gene unclear. The germline V gene has CDR1 MGHRA and CDR2 YSYEKL. The CDR3 loop spans 16 amino acids. V was trimmed by 1 base and J by 4 bases, leaving 15 bases between them. The CDR3 here is CASSQGPLVRADTQYF. CDR3 DNA sequence: TGCGCCAGCAGCCAAGGTCCCCTGGTTAGGGCAGATACGCAGTATTTT.

This clonotype was detected a few times. This chain links TRBV10-3 with TRBJ2-6; perhaps TRBD1 as D (6 bases). Germline values: CDR1 ENHRY, CDR2 SYGVKD. CDR3 size: 17 residues. V gave up 6 bases and J gave up 2 bases, with 17 bases separating them. The CDR3: CAISPRPGDAGANVLTF. CDR3 coding DNA: TGTGCCATCAGCCCTCGGCCAGGGGATGCTGGGGCCAACGTCCTGACTTTC.

The chain has TRBV3-1 and TRBJ2-1, with 7 bases that match TRBD2. This CDR3 comprises 14 residues. From germline, CDR1 is LGHDT and CDR2 YNNKEL (reference sequence). The ends lost 3 bases at V and 8 bases at J; junction bases unmatched: 7. The CDR3 bases are TGTGCCAGCAGCCACCCGGGACTACCCCATGAGCAGTTCTTC. Amino acid sequence: CASSHPGLPHEQFF.

This chain joins TRBV5-1 and TRBJ2-7; D tentatively fits TRBD1 or TRBD2 (6 bases each). V was trimmed by 10 bases and J by 3 bases, leaving 17 bases between them. Germline V gene sequence: CDR1 SGHRS, CDR2 YFSETQ. The CDR3 length is 13 residues. The CDR3 region has the DNA TGCGCCTCCCAGAGAGGGGGGTACTACGAGCAGTACTTC. Translation gives CASQRGGYYEQYF.

This chain links TRBV12-3 or TRBV12-4 with TRBJ2-5; maybe TRBD2 (5 bases). The CDR3 has 13 amino acids. V lost 7 bases to trimming and J lost 3 bases, with 12 bases between them. CDR3 loop: CASTLLEEETQYF. The CDR3 DNA reads TGTGCCAGCACCCTACTAGAGGAAGAGACCCAGTACTTC.

This clonotype was counted many times. This chain links TRBV5-1 with TRBJ2-7; 8 bases agree with TRBD2. The V gene end was trimmed by 5 bases and the J gene end by 6 bases; junction bases not matched to a gene: 10. Germline V gene data show CDR1 as SGHRS and CDR2 as YFSETQ. The CDR3 is 14 amino acids. CDR3 nucleotides: TGCGCCAGCAGTATAACAAGCGGGAGCTCCGAGCAGTACTTC. Residues: CASSITSGSSEQYF. The full variable domain, its missing parts supplied by reference TRBV5-1 and TRBJ2-7, is KAGVTQTPRYLIKTRGQQVTLSCSPISGHRSVSWYQQTPGQGLQFLFEYFSETQRNKGNFPGRFSGRQFSNSRSEMNVSTLELGDSALYLCASSITSGSSEQYFGPGTRLTVT.